These 28 T cell receptor beta chains originate from one sample sequenced in a study of graft-versus-host responses after intestinal transplantation. Data came from immunoSEQ multiplex PCR; TCRdb stores just in-frame clones and leaves some out. The data contain roughly 15,000 clones, roughly a third of them singletons. This material consisted of alloreactive CD4+ T cells from a mixed lymphocyte reaction culture, taken before intestinal transplant. The subset denotes: CFSE-low proliferating T cells sorted from roughly six-day pre-transplant mixed lymphocyte reaction (GvH or HvG direction). These receptors were collected from a human patient who received an intestinal transplant.

This chain links TRBV15 with TRBJ2-7; the D gene could be TRBD1 or TRBD2 (5 bases each). The CDR3 contains 17 residues. Germline V gene sequence: CDR1 LNHNV, CDR2 YYDKDF (reference sequence). The V and J ends lost 3 bases and 0 bases respectively, with 18 bases between them. The DNA of the CDR3 is TGTGCCACCAGCAGGGGAGCTCCGGGACGTACCTCCTACGAGCAGTACTTC. Amino acid sequence: CATSRGAPGRTSYEQYF. The whole variable domain, filled in from reference TRBV15 and TRBJ2-7, reads DAMVIQNPRYQVTQFGKPVTLSCSQTLNHNVMYWYQQKSSQAPKLLFHYYDKDFNNEADTPDNFQSRRPNTSFCFLDIRSPGLGDTAMYLCATSRGAPGRTSYEQYFGPGTRLTVT.

The V gene is TRBV5-1, the J gene TRBJ1-5; D is ambiguous. Trimming removed 5 bases at V and 3 bases at J, with 9 bases between. The CDR3 extends over 13 amino acids. Germline assignment: CDR1 SGHRS and CDR2 YFSETQ. CDR3 DNA: TGCGCCAGCAGAGACGGGCCCAATCAGCCCCAGCATTTT. Its translation is CASRDGPNQPQHF.

V is TRBV27 and J is TRBJ2-3, with 8 bases aligning to TRBD1. The CDR3 has 15 residues. CDR1 and CDR2 from the germline V gene are MNHEY and SMNVEV (reference sequence). V was clipped by 4 bases and J by 6 bases; unmatched bases: 9. The CDR3 protein is CASSSTGEVLDTQYF. The CDR3, as DNA: TGTGCCAGCAGTTCGACAGGGGAGGTTCTGGATACGCAGTATTTT.

This clone is medium-sized within its sample. Here the CDR3 DNA reads TGCGCCAGCACCTTGCGGGAGGGAAGCACAGATACGCAGTATTTT. Amino acid sequence: CASTLREGSTDTQYF. This chain connects TRBV10-2 to TRBJ2-3; 9 nucleotides line up with TRBD2. There are 15 residues in the CDR3. CDR1 and CDR2 from the germline V gene are WSHSY and SAAADI. J was trimmed by 0 bases and V by 7 bases; bases with no gene match: 5.

The gene calls are TRBV15 and TRBJ1-5; tentatively, D is TRBD1 (5 bases). V was shortened by 0 bases and J by 5 bases, with 11 bases between the two germline ends. This CDR3 contains 15 residues. CDR1 and CDR2 (germline): LNHNV, YYDKDF (reference sequence). The CDR3 nucleotides are TGTGCCACCAGCAGAGATCTCGGGGGTGATCAGCCCCAGCATTTT. Protein: CATSRDLGGDQPQHF. The full variable domain, rest sourced from reference TRBV15 and TRBJ1-5, is DAMVIQNPRYQVTQFGKPVTLSCSQTLNHNVMYWYQQKSSQAPKLLFHYYDKDFNNEADTPDNFQSRRPNTSFCFLDIRSPGLGDTAMYLCATSRDLGGDQPQHFGDGTRLSIL.

The rearrangement uses TRBV19 and TRBJ2-1, with TRBD2 matching 14 bases. V trimming: 7 bases; J trimming: 2 bases; junction bases outside the gene matches: 13. This CDR3 spans 19 amino acids. Per the germline V gene, CDR1 is LNHDA and CDR2 is SQIVND (reference sequence). The CDR3 DNA sequence: TGTGCCAGTACCAGTCCGGGACTAGCGGGAGTAAGGGCCTACAATGAGCAGTTCTTC. Translating it yields CASTSPGLAGVRAYNEQFF.

V gene TRBV19 combines with J gene TRBJ1-1; D is unclear. The V and J ends lost 4 bases and 1 base respectively, with 13 bases between them. The CDR3 has 15 amino acids. CDR1 is LNHDA and CDR2 is SQIVND in the germline V gene (reference sequence). For the CDR3, the DNA is TGTGCCAGTAGTAAAGTATTATCGGGGAACACTGAAGCTTTCTTT. The encoded protein is CASSKVLSGNTEAFF.

The chain employs TRBV6-6 and TRBJ2-7, with D tentatively TRBD2 (6 bases). The CDR3 extends over 15 amino acids. CDR1 is MNHNY and CDR2 is SVGAGI in the germline V gene (reference sequence). The V end lost 6 bases, the J end lost 5 bases, and 20 bases lay between the germline ends. DNA of the CDR3: TGTGCCAGCAGCTTGGGAGGCCTAGTGTTGGACGAGCAGTACTTC. Protein: CASSLGGLVLDEQYF.

This clone was seen a handful of times. J is TRBJ2-1 and V is TRBV5-1, with D possibly being TRBD1 (5 bases). Looked up from germline, CDR1 is SGHRS and CDR2 is YFSETQ. This CDR3 region has 15 residues. With 3 bases removed from V and 0 bases from J, the gap between germline ends came to 10 bases. CDR3 DNA sequence: TGCGCCAGCAGCTCACAGGTAGTCTCCTACAATGAGCAGTTCTTC. This translates into CASSSQVVSYNEQFF.

This clone occurred a few times. The V and J genes are TRBV25-1 and TRBJ1-5, with no clear D. With 3 bases removed from V and 0 bases from J, the gap between germline ends came to 9 bases. The CDR3 has 15 residues. The V gene's germline CDR1 is MGHDK and CDR2 SYGVNS. DNA of the CDR3: TGTGCCAGCAGTGAGAGCGGCTATAGCAATCAGCCCCAGCATTTT. Protein sequence: CASSESGYSNQPQHF. Full variable domain (remainder filled in from reference TRBV25-1 and TRBJ1-5): EADIYQTPRYLVIGTGKKITLECSQTMGHDKMYWYQQDPGMELHLIHYSYGVNSTEKGDLSSESTVSRIRTEHFPLTLESARPSHTSQYLCASSESGYSNQPQHFGDGTRLSIL.

CDR3 nucleotide sequence: TGTGCCAGCAGCGCGACAGGGGATAGTGGAAACACCATATATTTT. Translating it yields CASSATGDSGNTIYF. This rearrangement joins TRBV13 to TRBJ1-3, with 8 bases lining up with TRBD1. The V and J ends lost 5 bases and 3 bases, in that order; junction bases with no gene match: 6. Germline CDR1 is PRHDT and CDR2 is FYEKMQ (reference sequence). There are 15 residues in the CDR3.

The V and J genes are TRBV5-4 and TRBJ2-7, with 7 bases fitting TRBD2. There are 15 residues in the CDR3. The V segment lost 2 bases and the J segment 4 bases; nucleotides outside the gene matches: 9. Germline V CDR1 and CDR2: SGHNT, YYREEE (reference sequence). CDR3: CASSFIPTSRYEQYF. Written as DNA, the CDR3 is TGTGCCAGCAGCTTTATCCCGACTAGCAGATACGAGCAGTACTTC.

The rearrangement uses TRBV7-8 and TRBJ2-6; TRBD1 agrees at 9 bases. The CDR3 consists of 19 residues. CDR1 and CDR2 (germline): SGHVS, FQNEAQ. The ends lost 4 bases at V and 1 base at J; junction bases unmatched: 11. Written as DNA, the CDR3 is TGTGCCAGCAGCTCCCTCGGACAGGGGCGCCCTTCTGGGGCCAACGTCCTGACTTTC. Residues: CASSSLGQGRPSGANVLTF.

This clone has only a few counts. The chain joins TRBV6-6 to TRBJ1-1, with D perhaps matching TRBD1 (6 bases). The CDR3 has 13 residues. Germline CDR1 and CDR2: MNHNY and SVGAGI (reference sequence). V was cut by 6 bases and J by 4 bases, with 12 bases left in between. The CDR3 coding sequence is TGTGCCAGCAGAGGGGGTCAGTTCACTGAAGCTTTCTTT. Translated, it gives CASRGGQFTEAFF.

The table lists this clone with a count of one. CDR3 sequence reads: CASSVGLADNNEQFF. CDR3 DNA: TGTGCCAGCAGCGTAGGACTAGCGGATAACAATGAGCAGTTCTTC. The chain recombines TRBV9 with TRBJ2-1; TRBD2 matches at 9 bases. V was clipped by 0 bases and J by 5 bases; unmatched bases: 3. Germline V gene sequence: CDR1 SGDLS, CDR2 YYNGEE. The CDR3 runs 15 residues.

The J gene is TRBJ2-5, the V gene TRBV15; D gene uncertain. The V gene's germline CDR1 is LNHNV and CDR2 YYDKDF (reference sequence). CDR3 size: 12 residues. The germline V and J ends were trimmed by 4 bases and 5 bases, with 8 bases remaining between them. The DNA of the CDR3 is TGTGCCACCAGCATCCGCCCGGAGACCCAGTACTTC. Its protein is CATSIRPETQYF.

This clone was detected only a few times. The chain joins TRBV6-6 to TRBJ2-5; TRBD1 is a possible D gene (5 bases). Germline loops: CDR1 MNHNY, CDR2 SVGAGI (reference sequence). Trimming cost V 6 bases and J 0 bases, with 8 bases left between them. The CDR3 spans 13 residues. As DNA, the CDR3 is TGTGCCAGCAGAGGGGTAAACCAAGAGACCCAGTACTTC. Its translation is CASRGVNQETQYF.

Of note for this clone: This may arise from a read error, as a much more abundant clone is one base away. This rearrangement joins TRBV5-1 to TRBJ2-3, with D perhaps TRBD1 or TRBD2 (5 bases each). CDR1 SGHRS and CDR2 YFSETQ come from the germline V gene. The CDR3 has 15 amino acids. With 0 bases removed from V and 5 bases from J, the gap between germline ends came to 13 bases. The CDR3 region is CASSLEGLRGDTQYF. CDR3 bases: TGCGCCAGCAGCTTGGAGGGGCTCCGGGGAGATACGCAGTATTTT.

V is TRBV7-6 and J is TRBJ2-7; TRBD1 aligns across 7 bases. V lost 5 bases to trimming and J lost 8 bases; unmatched junction nucleotides: 6. Germline V gene sequence: CDR1 SGHVS, CDR2 FNYEAQ. The CDR3 consists of 12 residues. The CDR3 region is CASSEDREQQYF. The CDR3, as DNA: TGTGCCAGCAGCGAAGACAGGGAACAGCAGTACTTC.

The chain couples TRBV15 to TRBJ2-6, with D tentatively TRBD1 or TRBD2 (6 bases each). V was clipped by 0 bases and J by 4 bases, with 10 bases between them. Germline V gene lookup returns CDR1 LNHNV and CDR2 YYDKDF (reference sequence). This CDR3 has 16 amino acids. The CDR3 nucleotides are TGTGCCACCAGCAGAGAAAGGGGGGCCGGGGCCAACGTCCTGACTTTC. Translation gives CATSRERGAGANVLTF.

CDR3 protein: CASTIGDRLSNQPQHF. CDR3 sequence (DNA): TGTGCCAGTACCATAGGGGACAGGCTGAGCAATCAGCCCCAGCATTTT. The chain links TRBV19 to TRBJ1-5; 8 bases map to TRBD1. CDR1 is LNHDA, CDR2 SQIVND, per germline (reference sequence). The CDR3 has 16 amino acids. With V trimmed by 7 bases and J by 1 base, 9 bases remained unmatched. Filled out from reference TRBV19 and TRBJ1-5, the complete variable domain reads DGGITQSPKYLFRKEGQNVTLSCEQNLNHDAMYWYRQDPGQGLRLIYYSQIVNDFQKGDIAEGYSVSREKKESFPLTVTSAQKNPTAFYLCASTIGDRLSNQPQHFGDGTRLSIL.

This clone is deemed medium-sized (0.01 to 0.1%). CDR3 protein: CASSAVGTASYEQYF. The CDR3 DNA reads as TGTGCCAGCTCAGCAGTCGGGACAGCCTCCTACGAGCAGTACTTC. V usage is TRBV18 and J usage is TRBJ2-7, with 7 bases aligning to TRBD1. Germline loops: CDR1 KGHSH, CDR2 LQKENI. The CDR3 consists of 15 residues. Trimming took 5 bases from V and 0 from J; bases not matched to a gene: 7.

In this sample, this clone turned up a few times. This sequence joins TRBV7-9 and TRBJ2-5; D is ambiguous. The CDR3 loop spans 16 amino acids. Germline V gene lookup returns CDR1 SEHNR and CDR2 FQNEAQ (reference sequence). Trimming removed 6 bases at V and 1 base at J, with 18 bases between. CDR3 sequence (DNA): TGTGCCAGCAGAAGAGAAGGCGTCATCATCCAAGAGACCCAGTACTTC. Translating it yields CASRREGVIIQETQYF.

This chain uses TRBV6-6 with TRBJ1-1, with 8 bases matching TRBD1. There are 15 residues in the CDR3. Germline CDR1 MNHNY, CDR2 SVGAGI (reference sequence). J lost 0 bases, V lost 5 bases, and 5 bases had no gene match. The CDR3 loop reads CASSDLQGVNTEAFF. As DNA, the CDR3 is TGTGCCAGCAGTGACCTACAGGGGGTGAACACTGAAGCTTTCTTT.

The chain uses TRBV6-1 and TRBJ2-1, with 13 bases fitting TRBD2. The germline V gene encodes CDR1 MNHNS and CDR2 SASEGT. This CDR3 is built from 16 residues. The V segment lost 4 bases and the J segment 6 bases; nucleotides outside the gene matches: 6. The CDR3 protein is CASSAEGLAGINEQFF. CDR3 bases: TGTGCCAGCAGTGCTGAGGGACTAGCGGGAATCAATGAGCAGTTCTTC.

This clone showed up just a few times. This likely came from a read error, as a far larger clone is one base away. This CDR3 is also generated by other DNA sequences in the sample. This sequence joins TRBV5-4 and TRBJ1-2; perhaps TRBD1 as D (6 bases). The V gene's germline CDR1 is SGHNT and CDR2 YYREEE (reference sequence). CDR3 size: 14 residues. Trimming stripped 1 base from V and 3 bases from J, with 10 bases between. CDR3 amino acids: CASSLPGGHYGYTF. CDR3 sequence (DNA): TGTGCCAGCAGCTTGCCGGGGGGGCACTATGGCTACACCTTC. Combining the CDR3 with reference TRBV5-4 and TRBJ1-2 gives the whole variable domain ETGVTQSPTHLIKTRGQQVTLRCSSQSGHNTVSWYQQALGQGPQFIFQYYREEENGRGNFPPRFSGLQFPNYSSELNVNALELDDSALYLCASSLPGGHYGYTFGSGTRLTVV.

CDR3 region: CASSAEAGARGTQYF. DNA for the CDR3: TGTGCCAGCAGTGCAGAGGCAGGGGCCCGGGGGACCCAGTACTTC. The V gene is TRBV6-1, the J gene TRBJ2-5; D might be TRBD1 (6 bases). The CDR3 runs 15 residues. V was clipped by 4 bases and J by 7 bases, with 19 bases between them. The germline V gene has CDR1 MNHNS and CDR2 SASEGT.

This clone is labeled as medium-sized (0.01 to 0.1%). The chain combines TRBV12-5 with TRBJ2-7; 9 positions match TRBD2. The germline V gene encodes CDR1 LGHNT and CDR2 FRNRAP. This CDR3 contains 14 residues. V trimming: 8 bases; J trimming: 1 base; junction bases outside the gene matches: 6. The CDR3 region has the DNA TGTGCTAGTCTCCTAGCGGGGCAATCCTACGAGCAGTACTTC. Translation: CASLLAGQSYEQYF.